A selection of T cell receptor beta chains follows, all from one sample in a study of blood T cell repertoires in COVID-19. Clones were sequenced by immunoSEQ multiplex PCR, and TCRdb holds only the in-frame ones, with some missing. Here the sample spans roughly 400,000 clones, approximately 90% being singletons. Specimen: PBMCs or T cells enriched from blood (not recorded which). Every receptor here comes from a woman in her thirties or forties who had been exposed to COVID-19. The CDR3 runs from the conserved cysteine through the conserved F or W. A D gene is named only where the DNA matches it firmly. Clone sizes are given selectively: once, few, many, or a class where the clone is expanded.

TRBV6-2/TRBV6-3	TRBJ2-5	TRBD1	16	.	CASSMVLTGDRETQYF	TGTGCCAGCAGTATGGTTCTTACAGGGGATAGAGAGACCCAGTACTTC
TRBV7-7	TRBJ2-2	TRBD1	17	.	CASSHHRDRGLTGELFF	TGTGCTAGCAGCCACCACCGGGACAGGGGGCTCACCGGGGAGCTGTTTTTT
TRBV29-1	TRBJ2-3	.	13	.	CSVDRLRGDTQYF	TGCAGCGTTGATCGCTTAAGGGGGGATACGCAGTATTTT
TRBV5-1	TRBJ2-5	TRBD1	15	.	CASSLEAGGLETQYF	TGCGCCAGCAGCTTGGAAGCAGGGGGTTTAGAGACCCAGTACTTC
TRBV7-9	TRBJ2-4	.	15	.	CASSSIVRAKNIQYF	TGTGCCAGCAGCTCCATAGTGAGAGCCAAAAACATTCAGTACTTC
TRBV19	TRBJ2-1	.	16	.	CASRMAGLNSYNEQFF	TGTGCCAGTAGAATGGCGGGACTGAACTCCTACAATGAGCAGTTCTTC
TRBV2	TRBJ1-1	.	14	.	CASSDGRMNTEAFF	TGTGCCAGCAGTGACGGCAGGATGAACACTGAAGCTTTCTTT
TRBV5-1	TRBJ1-2	.	14	.	CASSSSGGYYGYTF	TGCGCCAGCAGCTCGTCGGGGGGCTACTATGGCTACACCTTC
TRBV5-1	TRBJ1-5	TRBD1	13	.	CASSLQGGQPQHF	TGCGCCAGCAGCTTACAGGGGGGTCAGCCCCAGCATTTT
TRBV4-1	TRBJ2-1	.	14	.	CASTQNSPGIQQFF	TGCGCCAGCACCCAGAATTCGCCGGGGATACAGCAGTTCTTC
TRBV6-5	TRBJ2-7	TRBD1	15	once	CASSLLGTGGYEQYF	TGTGCCAGCAGCCTTTTGGGGACAGGAGGCTACGAGCAGTACTTC
TRBV7-9	TRBJ1-2	TRBD1	13	.	CASSRDSGYGYTF	TGTGCCAGCAGCCGGGACAGTGGGTATGGCTACACCTTC